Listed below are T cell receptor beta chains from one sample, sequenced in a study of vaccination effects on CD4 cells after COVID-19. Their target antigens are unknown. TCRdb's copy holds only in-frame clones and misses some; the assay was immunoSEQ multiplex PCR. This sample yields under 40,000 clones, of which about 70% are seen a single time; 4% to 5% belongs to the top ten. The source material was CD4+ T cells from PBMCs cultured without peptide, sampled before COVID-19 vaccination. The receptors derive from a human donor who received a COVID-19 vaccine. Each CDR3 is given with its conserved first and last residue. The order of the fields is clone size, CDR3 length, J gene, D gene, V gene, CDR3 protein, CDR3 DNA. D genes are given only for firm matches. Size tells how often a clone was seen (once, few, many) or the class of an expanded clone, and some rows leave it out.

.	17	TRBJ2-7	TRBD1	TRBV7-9	CASSLVPWTGTRYEQYF	TGTGCCAGCAGCTTAGTTCCCTGGACAGGGACAAGATACGAGCAGTACTTC
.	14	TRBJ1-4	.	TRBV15	CATSRDIGNEKLFF	TGTGCCACCAGCAGAGATATCGGTAATGAAAAACTGTTTTTT
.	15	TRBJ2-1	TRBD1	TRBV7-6	CASSSSKSGTGSLFF	TGTGCCAGCAGCTCCTCCAAATCCGGGACAGGCTCTCTGTTCTTC
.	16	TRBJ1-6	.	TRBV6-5	CASSYGVSSYNSPLHF	TGTGCCAGCAGTTACGGAGTGAGCTCCTATAATTCACCCCTCCACTTT
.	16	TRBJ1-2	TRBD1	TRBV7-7	CASSLSRTGDIYGYTF	TGTGCCAGCAGCTTATCTAGGACAGGGGACATCTATGGCTACACCTTC
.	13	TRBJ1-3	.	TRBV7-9	CASRGQTGNTIYF	TGTGCCAGCAGGGGACAAACTGGAAACACCATATATTTT
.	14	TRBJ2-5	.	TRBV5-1	CASSSTSGGETQYF	TGCGCCAGCAGCTCCACCAGCGGCGGGGAGACCCAGTACTTC
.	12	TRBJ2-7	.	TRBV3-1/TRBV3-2	CASSQEVKPQYF	TGTGCCAGCAGCCAAGAGGTTAAGCCGCAGTACTTC
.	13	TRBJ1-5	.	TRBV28	CASNSHSNQPQHF	TGTGCCAGCAACAGTCATAGCAATCAGCCCCAGCATTTT
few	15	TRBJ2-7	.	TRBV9	CASSVGSTAGHEQYF	TGTGCCAGCAGCGTAGGGTCTACGGCAGGCCACGAGCAGTACTTC
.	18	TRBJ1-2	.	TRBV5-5	CASSPQQGPLGANYGYTF	TGTGCCAGCAGCCCCCAACAGGGCCCCTTAGGGGCTAACTATGGCTACACCTTC
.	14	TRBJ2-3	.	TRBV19	CASSISAAGDTQYF	TGTGCCAGTAGTATATCCGCTGCCGGAGATACGCAGTATTTT
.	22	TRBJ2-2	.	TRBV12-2	CASRLAGQKLASRVYDTGELFF	TGTGCAAGTCGCTTAGCGGGACAGAAATTAGCCTCGCGGGTTTACGACACCGGGGAGCTGTTTTTT
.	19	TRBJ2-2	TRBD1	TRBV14	CASSQVRGTGGTNTGELFF	TGTGCCAGCAGCCAAGTCCGGGGTACAGGGGGCACGAACACCGGGGAGCTGTTTTTT
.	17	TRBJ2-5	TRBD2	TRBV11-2	CASSLDFLAVYQETQYF	TGTGCCAGCAGCTTAGACTTCCTAGCGGTGTACCAAGAGACCCAGTACTTC
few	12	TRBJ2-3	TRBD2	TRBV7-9	CATGGRADTQYF	TGTGCCACGGGCGGGAGAGCAGATACGCAGTATTTT
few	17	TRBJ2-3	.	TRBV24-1	CATSAPLGRGAADTQYF	TGTGCCACCAGTGCCCCGTTAGGGAGGGGGGCGGCAGATACGCAGTATTTT
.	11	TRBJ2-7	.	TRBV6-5	CARGETGEQYF	TGTGCCAGGGGGGAGACGGGGGAGCAGTACTTC
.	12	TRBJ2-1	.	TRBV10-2	CASGDLRNEQFF	TGCGCCAGCGGAGACTTACGCAATGAGCAGTTCTTC
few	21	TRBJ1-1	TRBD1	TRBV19	CASSPRAPLSGTGGSFAEAFF	TGTGCCAGTAGCCCACGCGCCCCCCTTTCCGGGACAGGGGGAAGTTTTGCTGAAGCTTTCTTT
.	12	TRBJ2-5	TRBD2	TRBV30	CAWGLASETQYF	TGTGCCTGGGGACTAGCGTCGGAGACCCAGTACTTC
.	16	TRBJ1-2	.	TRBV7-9	CASSLVSGTDPYGYTF	TGTGCCAGCAGCTTAGTTTCCGGGACGGACCCCTATGGCTACACCTTC
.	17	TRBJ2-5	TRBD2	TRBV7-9	CASSTGTSGANQETQYF	TGTGCCAGCAGCACTGGGACTAGCGGGGCCAACCAAGAGACCCAGTACTTC
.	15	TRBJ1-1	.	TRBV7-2	CASSLVAKMNTEAFF	TGTGCCAGCAGCTTAGTGGCAAAAATGAACACTGAAGCTTTCTTT
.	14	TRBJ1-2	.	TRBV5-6	CASSFPGLGDGYTF	TGTGCCAGCAGCTTTCCAGGGCTCGGGGATGGCTACACCTTC
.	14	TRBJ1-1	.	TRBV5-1	CASSLDPGGTEAFF	TGCGCCAGCAGCTTGGACCCCGGGGGCACTGAAGCTTTCTTT
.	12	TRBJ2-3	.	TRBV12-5	CASNFGTDTQYF	TGTGCTTCTAATTTTGGCACAGATACGCAGTATTTT
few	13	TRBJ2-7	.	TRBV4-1	CASSQQGLVEQYF	TGCGCCAGCAGCCAGCAGGGTTTAGTCGAGCAGTACTTC
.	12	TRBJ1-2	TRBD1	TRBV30	CAWSHGTGDHTF	TGTGCCTGGAGTCACGGGACAGGGGATCACACCTTC
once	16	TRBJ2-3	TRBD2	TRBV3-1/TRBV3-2	CASSHRAGGHTDTQYF	TGTGCCAGCAGCCACCGGGCGGGGGGGCACACAGATACGCAGTATTTT
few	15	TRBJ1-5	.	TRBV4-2	CASSQEPGSGQPQHF	TGTGCCAGCAGCCAAGAGCCGGGAAGTGGTCAGCCCCAGCATTTT
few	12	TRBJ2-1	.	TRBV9	CASSVGVNEQFF	TGTGCCAGCAGCGTGGGGGTTAATGAGCAGTTCTTC
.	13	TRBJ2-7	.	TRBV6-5	CASSFDGFYEQYF	TGTGCCAGCAGTTTCGACGGCTTCTACGAGCAGTACTTC
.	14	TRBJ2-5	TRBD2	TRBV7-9	CASSLASGQETQYF	TGTGCCAGCAGCTTAGCTAGCGGGCAAGAGACCCAGTACTTC
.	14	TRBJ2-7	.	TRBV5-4	CASSLDTGSYEQYF	TGTGCCAGCAGCTTGGATACCGGATCCTACGAGCAGTACTTC
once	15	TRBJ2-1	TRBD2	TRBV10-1	CASSISGSSYNEQFF	TGCGCCAGCAGTATAAGCGGGAGCTCCTACAATGAGCAGTTCTTC